The 2 T cell receptor beta chains given below trace back to one sample, sequenced in a study of T cells in localized non-small cell lung cancer. The assay was immunoSEQ multiplex PCR, and TCRdb's table has in-frame clones only and misses some. Counted here are 2,100 or so clones, 20% to 25% occurring once; the ten biggest clones make up 24%. The sequencing here drew on lung tumor tissue, taken before any cancer treatment. The receptors come from a woman aged 40 to 75 with stage I lung adenocarcinoma.

This chain links TRBV19 with TRBJ2-1; D gene ambiguous. The V gene's germline CDR1 is LNHDA and CDR2 SQIVND (reference sequence). V lost 8 bases and J lost 0, with 20 bases in between. This CDR3 is built from 17 residues. This CDR3 is CASSSLMSRSSYNEQFF. The CDR3 coding sequence is TGTGCCAGTTCTTCCCTTATGTCTAGAAGCTCCTACAATGAGCAGTTCTTC.

This sequence joins TRBV11-3 and TRBJ2-2; 7 bases are shared with TRBD1. CDR1 is SGHNT and CDR2 is YENEEA in the germline V gene. The CDR3 loop spans 14 amino acids. J gave up 2 bases and V 6 bases, and 3 bases lay outside the gene matches. CDR3 sequence reads: CASRTGLNTGELFF. In nucleotides, the CDR3 is TGTGCCAGCAGGACAGGGTTAAACACCGGGGAGCTGTTTTTT.